The 12 T cell receptor beta chains below all came from one sample that was sequenced in a study of cytomegalovirus exposure and HLA in healthy donors. Primers for the PCR totalled 60 Vbeta and 13 Jbeta. Using immunoSEQ multiplex PCR, the repertoire was profiled, and TCRdb retains in-frame clones only, with some absent. The profile covers around 130,000 clones, with around 80% appearing a single time and roughly 1.5% taken by the ten largest. Sequences were obtained from PBMCs. All receptors come from a woman under 30 in good health and CMV-seronegative.

The chain joins TRBV20-1 to TRBJ2-5; D is possibly TRBD2 (5 bases). The CDR3 contains 11 residues. Trimming took off 3 bases at V and 7 bases at J, with 9 bases between the two ends. Per the germline V gene, CDR1 is DFQATT and CDR2 is SNEGSKA (reference sequence). CDR3 sequence reads: CSARRERTQYF. DNA for the CDR3: TGCAGTGCTAGGAGGGAGCGGACCCAGTACTTC.

The chain employs TRBV12-5 and TRBJ1-2; a possible D gene is TRBD1 (6 bases). V was clipped by 0 bases and J by 2 bases, with 13 bases between them. The CDR3 is made up of 16 amino acids. Germline lookup yields CDR1 LGHNT and CDR2 FRNRAP. As DNA, the CDR3 is TGTGCTAGTGGTTTGGTGACAGGCGTTCTAAACTATGGCTACACCTTC. This codes for CASGLVTGVLNYGYTF. Supplemented by reference TRBV12-5 and TRBJ1-2, the full variable domain reads DARVTQTPRHKVTEMGQEVTMRCQPILGHNTVFWYRQTMMQGLELLAYFRNRAPLDDSGMPKDRFSAEMPDATLATLKIQPSEPRDSAVYFCASGLVTGVLNYGYTFGSGTRLTVV.

The V call is TRBV6-6, the J call TRBJ1-1; D perhaps matches TRBD1 (5 bases). The germline V gene encodes CDR1 MNHNY and CDR2 SVGAGI (reference sequence). The CDR3 length is 14 residues. Trimming took off 7 bases at V and 1 base at J, with 13 bases between the two ends. The CDR3 DNA sequence: TGTGCCAGCATCCCGGGGGGTTCGAACACTGAAGCTTTCTTT. It codes for CASIPGGSNTEAFF.

The chain links TRBV6-5 to TRBJ2-7, with TRBD2 as a possible D gene (5 bases). Germline assignment: CDR1 MNHEY and CDR2 SVGAGI. There are 16 residues in the CDR3. V was shortened by 0 bases and J by 0 bases, with 12 bases between the two germline ends. CDR3: CASSYSYKRSSYEQYF. In DNA form, the CDR3 reads TGTGCCAGCAGTTACTCGTACAAGCGGAGCTCCTACGAGCAGTACTTC.

The chain recombines TRBV6-6 with TRBJ2-7; a possible D gene is TRBD2 (6 bases). Germline lookup yields CDR1 MNHNY and CDR2 SVGAGI (reference sequence). V lost 7 bases and J 5 bases, leaving 18 bases between the germline ends. This CDR3 contains 14 residues. The CDR3 DNA follows: TGTGCCAGCACCCCCTCTTCGTGGAGGGACGAGCAGTACTTC. Protein: CASTPSSWRDEQYF.

The V call is TRBV7-9, the J call TRBJ2-3; 13 bases are shared with TRBD2. Trimming removed 1 base from V and 4 bases from J; junction bases left unmatched: 5. The CDR3 is 17 residues long. Looked up from germline, CDR1 is SEHNR and CDR2 is FQNEAQ (reference sequence). The CDR3 region is CASSLGTSGRGADTQYF. CDR3 sequence (DNA): TGTGCCAGCAGCTTAGGGACTAGCGGGAGAGGAGCAGATACGCAGTATTTT. Drawing the rest from reference TRBV7-9 and TRBJ2-3, the complete variable domain is DTGVSQNPRHKITKRGQNVTFRCDPISEHNRLYWYRQTLGQGPEFLTYFQNEAQLEKSRLLSDRFSAERPKGSFSTLEIQRTEQGDSAMYLCASSLGTSGRGADTQYFGPGTRLTVL.

The chain has TRBV5-6 and TRBJ2-2; D gene unclear. Germline V CDR1 and CDR2: SGHDT, YYEEEE. The CDR3 is 13 residues long. Trimming stripped 0 bases from V and 7 bases from J, with 7 bases between. The CDR3 DNA is TGTGCCAGCAGCTTGGCGCGTAACGGGGAGCTGTTTTTT. It translates to CASSLARNGELFF.

This chain joins TRBV4-2 and TRBJ2-3; D gene uncertain. From germline, CDR1 is LGHNA and CDR2 YNFKEQ. Between the trimmed V and J ends, which lost 6 bases and 6 bases, there was a span of 13 bases. The CDR3 runs to 13 residues. The CDR3 region has the DNA TGTGCCAGCAGGGATCTTGGAGAGGATACGCAGTATTTT. It translates to CASRDLGEDTQYF.

The chain carries TRBV4-2 and TRBJ2-1, with D perhaps TRBD2 (5 bases). Germline loops: CDR1 LGHNA, CDR2 YNFKEQ. This CDR3 has 11 amino acids. The V end was cut by 11 bases, the J end by 7 bases, with 12 bases between. CDR3 protein: CARGGGNEQFF. CDR3 in DNA: TGTGCCCGAGGAGGTGGGAATGAGCAGTTCTTC.

The chain uses TRBV7-9 and TRBJ2-7; 7 nucleotides agree with TRBD1. The CDR3 totals 15 residues. Germline CDR1 is SEHNR and CDR2 is FQNEAQ (reference sequence). V gave up 5 bases and J gave up 5 bases; unmatched junction bases: 12. The CDR3 coding sequence is TGTGCCAGCAGCGGGTACAGGGGCGATCCCCACGAGCAGTACTTC. Residues: CASSGYRGDPHEQYF.

The CDR3 spells CAWSVGPGLGYEQYF. CDR3 bases: TGTGCCTGGAGTGTCGGCCCGGGGTTAGGCTACGAGCAGTACTTC. V is TRBV30 and J is TRBJ2-7; possibly TRBD2 for D (5 bases). Germline V gives CDR1 GTSNPN, CDR2 SVGIG (reference sequence). The CDR3 has 15 amino acids. Trimming cost V 0 bases and J 3 bases, with 15 bases left between them.

In regard to this clone: Germline is not matched at one junction end, which may reflect a read error. The chain employs TRBV6-1 and TRBJ1-2, with D possibly matching TRBD1 (6 bases). The CDR3 has 12 amino acids. The germline V gene encodes CDR1 MNHNS and CDR2 SASEGT. In DNA form, the CDR3 reads TGTGCCAGCAGTGACCGATATGGGGGCAGGGCCTTC. Its protein product is CASSDRYGGRAF.